These 31 T cell receptor beta chains were all obtained from the same sample, sequenced in a study of cytomegalovirus exposure and HLA in healthy donors. PCR used 60 Vbeta primers and 13 Jbeta primers. Method: immunoSEQ multiplex PCR; TCRdb's copy keeps in-frame clones and lacks some. Of roughly 150,000 clones listed, roughly 70% are singletons. The sequencing sample was made of PBMCs. Every receptor here comes from a woman aged 18-29 years in good health and CMV-seropositive.

The chain employs TRBV28 and TRBJ1-1, with a weak D call TRBD1 (6 bases). Trimming removed 6 bases at V and 2 bases at J, with 19 bases between. CDR3 length: 16 amino acids. Germline loops: CDR1 MDHEN, CDR2 SYDVKM. CDR3 loop: CASSLQGNRRNTEAFF. The CDR3 DNA follows: TGTGCCAGCAGCCTACAGGGAAATCGCCGAAACACTGAAGCTTTCTTT.

This chain joins TRBV7-2 and TRBJ2-5; 7 positions agree with TRBD2. The germline CDR1 and CDR2 sequences are SGHTA and FQGNSA. V gave up 8 bases and J gave up 2 bases; unmatched junction bases: 11. This CDR3 has 15 amino acids. The DNA for the CDR3 is TGTGCCAGCGGCATATTCGGGGGGATGCAAGAGACCCAGTACTTC. Residues: CASGIFGGMQETQYF.

The CDR3 protein is CASSQDKTGGAFF. CDR3 DNA sequence: TGTGCCAGCAGCCAAGACAAGACAGGGGGAGCTTTCTTT. The chain links TRBV4-2 to TRBJ1-1, with TRBD1 identical over 9 bases. This CDR3 is 13 amino acids long. Trimming took 0 bases from V and 10 from J; bases not matched to a gene: 3. Germline CDR1 and CDR2: LGHNA and YNFKEQ.

The chain has TRBV4-1 and TRBJ2-3; D might be TRBD1 (5 bases). The ends were cut back, 1 base at V and 5 bases at J, with 10 bases in the middle. Germline CDR1 MGHRA, CDR2 YSYEKL. This CDR3 has 14 residues. CDR3 in amino acids: CASSQGQWGDTQYF. Written as DNA, the CDR3 is TGCGCCAGCAGCCAAGGACAGTGGGGAGATACGCAGTATTTT.

This clone occurred a few times. This sequence joins TRBV7-9 and TRBJ2-5; possibly TRBD1 for D (5 bases). The V and J ends lost 1 base and 5 bases respectively, with 11 bases between them. The germline V gene encodes CDR1 SEHNR and CDR2 FQNEAQ (reference sequence). The CDR3 has 14 amino acids. The CDR3 spells CASSLVKGLETQYF. CDR3 in DNA: TGTGCCAGCAGCTTAGTTAAGGGGTTGGAGACCCAGTACTTC.

V usage is TRBV4-1 and J usage is TRBJ1-6; the match to TRBD1 covers 8 bases. The V segment lost 1 base and the J segment 0 bases; nucleotides outside the gene matches: 14. Germline V lookup: CDR1 MGHRA, CDR2 YSYEKL. The CDR3 length is 21 residues. In DNA form, the CDR3 reads TGCGCCAGCAGCCAAGCTTACCGCCCGGGACAGGCGAGCTCCTATAATTCACCCCTCCACTTT. Translation: CASSQAYRPGQASSYNSPLHF.

J is TRBJ2-2 and V is TRBV5-1; TRBD2 aligns across 7 bases. This CDR3 has 16 residues. The V and J ends lost 3 bases and 4 bases, in that order; junction bases with no gene match: 9. In germline, CDR1 is SGHRS, CDR2 YFSETQ. The CDR3 DNA is TGCGCCAGCAGCTACCTCACTAGCGCAGTCACCGGGGAGCTGTTTTTT. Translating gives CASSYLTSAVTGELFF.

The V and J genes are TRBV5-1 and TRBJ2-5; maybe TRBD1 (6 bases). This CDR3 comprises 13 residues. Between the trimmed V and J ends, which lost 4 bases and 4 bases, there was a span of 11 bases. Looked up from germline, CDR1 is SGHRS and CDR2 is YFSETQ. CDR3 nucleotides: TGCGCCAGCAGCGTGACAGGAACAGAGACCCAGTACTTC. Translation: CASSVTGTETQYF.

The chain carries TRBV28 and TRBJ2-1; 15 bases align to TRBD2. The ends lost 2 bases at V and 7 bases at J; junction bases unmatched: 6. CDR1 is MDHEN, CDR2 SYDVKM, per germline. CDR3 length equals 17 residues. This chain's CDR3 is CASSLLGTSGGQNEQFF. CDR3 coding DNA: TGTGCCAGCAGTTTACTCGGGACTAGCGGGGGGCAAAATGAGCAGTTCTTC. Based on the CDR3 plus reference TRBV28 and TRBJ2-1, the full variable domain is DVKVTQSSRYLVKRTGEKVFLECVQDMDHENMFWYRQDPGLGLRLIYFSYDVKMKEKGDIPEGYSVSREKKERFSLILESASTNQTSMYLCASSLLGTSGGQNEQFFGPGTRLTVL.

This clone was seen just once. The genes are TRBV5-1 and TRBJ2-3; a possible D gene is TRBD2 (6 bases). The CDR3 loop spans 14 amino acids. V lost 1 base and J lost 2, with 8 bases in between. The germline CDR1 and CDR2 sequences are SGHRS and YFSETQ. The CDR3 region has the DNA TGCGCCAGCAGCTTGTCGGGACTCACAGATACGCAGTATTTT. Translating it yields CASSLSGLTDTQYF. The whole variable domain, filled in from reference TRBV5-1 and TRBJ2-3, reads KAGVTQTPRYLIKTRGQQVTLSCSPISGHRSVSWYQQTPGQGLQFLFEYFSETQRNKGNFPGRFSGRQFSNSRSEMNVSTLELGDSALYLCASSLSGLTDTQYFGPGTRLTVL.

This chain uses TRBV6-1 with TRBJ2-3; 9 bases map to TRBD2. After removal of 5 bases from V and 1 base from J, the junction contained 4 bases not matched to a gene. CDR1 MNHNS and CDR2 SASEGT come from the germline V gene. CDR3 size: 15 residues. CDR3 in DNA: TGTGCCAGCAGTATCTCTAGCGGGGGCACAGATACGCAGTATTTT. Protein sequence: CASSISSGGTDTQYF.

The chain employs TRBV6-6 and TRBJ1-2; the D is unclear. CDR3 size: 13 residues. The germline V and J ends were trimmed by 6 bases and 6 bases, with 14 bases remaining between them. CDR1 and CDR2 from the germline V gene are MNHNY and SVGAGI (reference sequence). The CDR3 reads CASSSTSPDGYTF. The CDR3 DNA reads as TGTGCCAGCAGCTCAACATCCCCTGATGGCTACACCTTC.

The chain has TRBV9 and TRBJ1-2; 10 positions agree with TRBD1. The germline V gene encodes CDR1 SGDLS and CDR2 YYNGEE. Unmatched junction bases numbered 7, after V lost 5 bases and J lost 6 bases. The CDR3 length is 14 residues. CDR3 loop: CASRKTGGFDGYTF. Written as DNA, the CDR3 is TGTGCCAGCAGAAAGACAGGGGGCTTCGATGGCTACACCTTC.

There are a few counts of this clone. V usage is TRBV29-1 and J usage is TRBJ2-1; D not certain. Germline CDR1 is SQVTM and CDR2 is ANQGSEA. CDR3 size: 10 residues. Trimming took 7 bases from V and 5 from J, leaving 6 bases between them. The CDR3 nucleotides read TGCAGCGGGGCGAACAATGAGCAGTTCTTC. It encodes CSGANNEQFF.

This clone appeared once. The V gene is TRBV7-3, the J gene TRBJ2-1; 7 bases agree with TRBD2. CDR1 is SGHTA and CDR2 is FQGTGA in the germline V gene. The V gene end was trimmed by 3 bases and the J gene end by 4 bases; junction bases not matched to a gene: 6. This CDR3 contains 15 residues. The CDR3 sequence is CASSFAAGQYNEQFF. Here the CDR3 DNA reads TGTGCCAGCAGCTTTGCAGCGGGGCAATACAATGAGCAGTTCTTC.

J is TRBJ2-2 and V is TRBV19, with D perhaps TRBD1 (5 bases). Germline CDR1 and CDR2: LNHDA and SQIVND (reference sequence). Trimming left V 5 bases short and J 0 bases short, with 10 bases between. The CDR3 has 15 residues. CDR3 in DNA: TGTGCCAGTAGTTTCAGGGTAGCGAACACCGGGGAGCTGTTTTTT. This gives the protein CASSFRVANTGELFF.

This clone was seen only a few times. J is TRBJ1-5 and V is TRBV28, with D maybe TRBD1 (5 bases). V gave up 2 bases and J gave up 2 bases, with 16 bases separating them. This CDR3 is built from 17 residues. Germline values: CDR1 MDHEN, CDR2 SYDVKM. CDR3 in DNA: TGTGCCAGCAGTTTAGCAGGGAGGGGTGGGGGCAATCAGCCCCAGCATTTT. It codes for CASSLAGRGGGNQPQHF.

This rearrangement joins TRBV5-6 to TRBJ2-1, with D unresolved. The CDR3 sequence is 11 residues long. Germline values: CDR1 SGHDT, CDR2 YYEEEE. V lost 2 bases, J lost 13 bases, and 10 bases lay in between. The CDR3 DNA sequence: TGTGCCAGCAGCTTTGGCCTTAACCAGTTCTTC. It specifies CASSFGLNQFF. The complete variable domain, with remaining parts taken from reference TRBV5-6 and TRBJ2-1, reads DAGVTQSPTHLIKTRGQQVTLRCSPKSGHDTVSWYQQALGQGPQFIFQYYEEEERQRGNFPDRFSGHQFPNYSSELNVNALLLGDSALYLCASSFGLNQFFGPGTRLTVL.

The chain links TRBV9 to TRBJ1-1; tentatively, D is TRBD1 (5 bases). This CDR3 has 12 residues. Trimming took 3 bases from V and 6 from J, leaving 9 bases between them. The germline gives CDR1 SGDLS, CDR2 YYNGEE. The CDR3 sequence: CASSAQGSEAFF. The CDR3 DNA reads as TGTGCCAGCAGCGCCCAGGGCTCTGAAGCTTTCTTT.

The CDR3 region has the DNA TGTGCCAGCAGCCGAGGAGGAGCGGCGGCCAGCACCGGGGAGCTGTTTTTT. Translated: CASSRGGAAASTGELFF. The chain is built from TRBV7-6 and TRBJ2-2, with a possible D match to TRBD2 (5 bases). The CDR3 runs 17 residues. CDR1 and CDR2 (germline): SGHVS, FNYEAQ. The V gene lost 5 bases and the J gene lost 4 bases, with 20 bases spanning the gap.

CDR3 protein: CASSPRTGERNQPQHF. The CDR3 nucleotides are TGTGCCAGCAGTCCCCGGACAGGTGAAAGGAATCAGCCCCAGCATTTT. The chain is built from TRBV6-6 and TRBJ1-5; TRBD1 agrees at 7 bases. The V gene end was trimmed by 5 bases and the J gene end by 4 bases; junction bases not matched to a gene: 11. The CDR3 is 16 residues long. The V gene's germline CDR1 is MNHNY and CDR2 SVGAGI (reference sequence).

The chain links TRBV2 to TRBJ1-1, with D possibly TRBD1 on 6 matching bases. The CDR3 consists of 12 residues. In germline, CDR1 is SNHLY, CDR2 FYNNEI. Trimming shortened V by 6 bases and J by 10 bases, and 15 bases separated the two germline ends. CDR3 protein: CASRNREYLAFF. DNA for the CDR3: TGTGCCAGCAGGAACAGGGAATACTTAGCTTTCTTT.

The sample holds a few counts of this clone. V and J are TRBV7-3 and TRBJ2-5; unclear D gene. CDR1 is SGHTA, CDR2 FQGTGA, per germline. The CDR3 loop spans 13 amino acids. V shed 3 bases and J shed 7 bases, with 12 bases lying between them. The CDR3 region has the DNA TGTGCCAGCAGCTTTTCGGTAGTCGGGACCCAGTACTTC. Translated, it gives CASSFSVVGTQYF.

V usage is TRBV30 and J usage is TRBJ1-1, with TRBD1 as a possible D gene (5 bases). Deletions cut 4 bases from V and 0 bases from J, with 9 bases between. This CDR3 comprises 13 residues. Germline V gives CDR1 GTSNPN, CDR2 SVGIG (reference sequence). The CDR3 is CAWTQGMNTEAFF. Written as DNA, the CDR3 is TGTGCCTGGACCCAGGGCATGAACACTGAAGCTTTCTTT.

The chain recombines TRBV7-3 with TRBJ2-6, with D hard to call. The V gene's germline CDR1 is SGHTA and CDR2 FQGTGA. Trimming shortened V by 5 bases and J by 4 bases, and 9 bases separated the two germline ends. The length of the CDR3 is 14 residues. CDR3 amino acids: CASSLNKGANVLTF. CDR3 nucleotide sequence: TGTGCCAGCAGCCTTAACAAGGGGGCCAACGTCCTGACTTTC.

In its sample, this clone was seen a few times. This sequence joins TRBV19 and TRBJ1-5; TRBD1 is a possible D gene (6 bases). This CDR3 has 15 amino acids. Germline loops: CDR1 LNHDA, CDR2 SQIVND (reference sequence). V lost 6 bases to trimming and J lost 3 bases, with 15 bases between them. This chain's CDR3 is CASSPQGQVNQPQHF. CDR3 in DNA: TGTGCCAGTAGCCCCCAGGGGCAGGTCAATCAGCCCCAGCATTTT. Filled out from reference TRBV19 and TRBJ1-5, the complete variable domain reads DGGITQSPKYLFRKEGQNVTLSCEQNLNHDAMYWYRQDPGQGLRLIYYSQIVNDFQKGDIAEGYSVSREKKESFPLTVTSAQKNPTAFYLCASSPQGQVNQPQHFGDGTRLSIL.

The chain couples TRBV7-2 to TRBJ1-5, with 9 bases fitting TRBD1. The CDR3 covers 15 residues. Per germline, CDR1 SGHTA and CDR2 FQGNSA. Trimming took 5 bases from V and 3 from J; bases not matched to a gene: 5. CDR3 in amino acids: CASSLGTGFNQPQHF. For the CDR3, the DNA is TGTGCCAGCAGCCTCGGGACAGGGTTCAATCAGCCCCAGCATTTT.

The V gene is TRBV5-1, the J gene TRBJ2-7, with D perhaps matching TRBD1 (6 bases). CDR3 length: 13 amino acids. Germline V gives CDR1 SGHRS, CDR2 YFSETQ. V was trimmed by 5 bases and J by 2 bases, leaving 11 bases between them. The CDR3 DNA follows: TGCGCCAGCAGATTCGACAGGCCCTACGAGCAGTACTTC. Encoded protein: CASRFDRPYEQYF.

The V and J genes are TRBV25-1 and TRBJ1-1, with 8 bases matching TRBD1. The V gene's germline CDR1 is MGHDK and CDR2 SYGVNS. The junction had 5 bases not matched to a gene; V was cut back by 4 bases and J by 1 base. The CDR3 spans 15 residues. CDR3 in DNA: TGTGCCAGCAGTGGACAGGGGTGGAGGAACACTGAAGCTTTCTTT. Encoded protein: CASSGQGWRNTEAFF.

The V and J genes are TRBV7-8 and TRBJ2-3; 11 positions match TRBD2. Looked up from germline, CDR1 is SGHVS and CDR2 is FQNEAQ. The CDR3 has 17 amino acids. The V gene end was trimmed by 4 bases and the J gene end by 2 bases; junction bases not matched to a gene: 8. The CDR3 sequence is CASSWTGTSGPTDTQYF. CDR3 in DNA: TGTGCCAGCAGCTGGACCGGGACTAGCGGACCCACAGATACGCAGTATTTT.

The chain carries TRBV9 and TRBJ2-1; 15 positions match TRBD2. The CDR3 loop spans 17 amino acids. J was trimmed by 8 bases and V by 3 bases; bases with no gene match: 9. Germline CDR1 reads SGDLS; CDR2 reads YYNGEE. The CDR3 DNA sequence: TGTGCCAGCAGCGCATCGCCAGGACTAGCGGGGGGGGATGAGCAGTTCTTC. Protein: CASSASPGLAGGDEQFF.